This T cell receptor (beta chain) was retrieved from a study of blood T cell repertoires in COVID-19 (dated by TCRdb to 2018 to 2020). With respect to the entire study: Collaborator samples came from the United States, Italy and Spain and covered acute and convalescent phases of COVID-19. The repertoires were released in a freely available public database meant as a resource for research on the immune response to SARS-CoV-2. Subjects who had been exposed to COVID-19, were actively infected with it, or had recovered from it provided the deeply sampled blood TCRbeta repertoires that made up the dataset. Sample metadata almost always included a de-identified subject ID, COVID-19 status, age in years and sex. The prospective study material was composed of cDNA or gDNA derived from T cells, B-cell-depleted T cells, or PBMCs. Where available, HLA class I and class II types were taken from metadata supplied by the sample provider and were not determined by assay-based typing. Samples came from the ongoing ImmuneRACE study (first 160 participants) plus 1,254 subjects from 6 global collaborators. The investigation overall reported the following: The quantity of clinical and demographic metadata differed by source and by participant and was supplied without curation.

The collaborating institutions used their own protocols to collect whole blood in K2EDTA tubes. For TCRbeta analysis, collaborators shipped samples in one of three forms: frozen whole blood, isolated PBMCs, or DNA extracted from either of those sample types. TCRbeta CDR3 regions were amplified from genomic DNA by means of the immunoSEQ Assay, a bias-controlled multiplex PCR. As for the original processing: Nucleated cell counts per sample were estimated from amplification of reference gene primers within the assay. To quantify the absolute abundance of each unique TCRbeta CDR3 rearrangement, sequence reads were collapsed and filtered. For each sample, productive Simpson clonality was calculated by taking the square root of Simpson's diversity index across productive rearrangements. TCRdb holds this immuneACCESS table with in-frame rearrangements only. Some clones are missing; in checked studies, unresolved V genes explain under half, and the rest has no known cause. V and J calls and clone size are as listed in that table; D and trimming were resolved from the DNA. Across this sample there are some 670,000 clones, with 85% to 90% seen only once. Of the sample, approximately 0.3% is held by the ten largest clones.

CDR1 and CDR2 are read off the germline V gene as MNHEY and SVGAGI. Taken from cysteine to phenylalanine, the CDR3 has 13 residues. The sequence is cut down to CDR3 DNA, 39 bases in frame from base 1. The junction shows trimming of 4 bases on V and 7 bases on J, plus 13 bases between the germline ends. Comments on this clone: The specificity of this receptor is unknown. Base qualities are not at hand, and no much larger clone is one base apart.

The rearrangement joined TRBV6-5 to TRBJ1-2; matching of 5 bases hints at TRBD1 as the D gene. Sample: peripheral blood. The sequence was obtained from a woman aged 18 to 35 with acute or convalescent COVID-19. At the DNA level, the sequence is TGTGCCAGCAGTTTCGACAGTTTCGGTGGCTACACCTTC. This encodes CASSFDSFGGYTF.